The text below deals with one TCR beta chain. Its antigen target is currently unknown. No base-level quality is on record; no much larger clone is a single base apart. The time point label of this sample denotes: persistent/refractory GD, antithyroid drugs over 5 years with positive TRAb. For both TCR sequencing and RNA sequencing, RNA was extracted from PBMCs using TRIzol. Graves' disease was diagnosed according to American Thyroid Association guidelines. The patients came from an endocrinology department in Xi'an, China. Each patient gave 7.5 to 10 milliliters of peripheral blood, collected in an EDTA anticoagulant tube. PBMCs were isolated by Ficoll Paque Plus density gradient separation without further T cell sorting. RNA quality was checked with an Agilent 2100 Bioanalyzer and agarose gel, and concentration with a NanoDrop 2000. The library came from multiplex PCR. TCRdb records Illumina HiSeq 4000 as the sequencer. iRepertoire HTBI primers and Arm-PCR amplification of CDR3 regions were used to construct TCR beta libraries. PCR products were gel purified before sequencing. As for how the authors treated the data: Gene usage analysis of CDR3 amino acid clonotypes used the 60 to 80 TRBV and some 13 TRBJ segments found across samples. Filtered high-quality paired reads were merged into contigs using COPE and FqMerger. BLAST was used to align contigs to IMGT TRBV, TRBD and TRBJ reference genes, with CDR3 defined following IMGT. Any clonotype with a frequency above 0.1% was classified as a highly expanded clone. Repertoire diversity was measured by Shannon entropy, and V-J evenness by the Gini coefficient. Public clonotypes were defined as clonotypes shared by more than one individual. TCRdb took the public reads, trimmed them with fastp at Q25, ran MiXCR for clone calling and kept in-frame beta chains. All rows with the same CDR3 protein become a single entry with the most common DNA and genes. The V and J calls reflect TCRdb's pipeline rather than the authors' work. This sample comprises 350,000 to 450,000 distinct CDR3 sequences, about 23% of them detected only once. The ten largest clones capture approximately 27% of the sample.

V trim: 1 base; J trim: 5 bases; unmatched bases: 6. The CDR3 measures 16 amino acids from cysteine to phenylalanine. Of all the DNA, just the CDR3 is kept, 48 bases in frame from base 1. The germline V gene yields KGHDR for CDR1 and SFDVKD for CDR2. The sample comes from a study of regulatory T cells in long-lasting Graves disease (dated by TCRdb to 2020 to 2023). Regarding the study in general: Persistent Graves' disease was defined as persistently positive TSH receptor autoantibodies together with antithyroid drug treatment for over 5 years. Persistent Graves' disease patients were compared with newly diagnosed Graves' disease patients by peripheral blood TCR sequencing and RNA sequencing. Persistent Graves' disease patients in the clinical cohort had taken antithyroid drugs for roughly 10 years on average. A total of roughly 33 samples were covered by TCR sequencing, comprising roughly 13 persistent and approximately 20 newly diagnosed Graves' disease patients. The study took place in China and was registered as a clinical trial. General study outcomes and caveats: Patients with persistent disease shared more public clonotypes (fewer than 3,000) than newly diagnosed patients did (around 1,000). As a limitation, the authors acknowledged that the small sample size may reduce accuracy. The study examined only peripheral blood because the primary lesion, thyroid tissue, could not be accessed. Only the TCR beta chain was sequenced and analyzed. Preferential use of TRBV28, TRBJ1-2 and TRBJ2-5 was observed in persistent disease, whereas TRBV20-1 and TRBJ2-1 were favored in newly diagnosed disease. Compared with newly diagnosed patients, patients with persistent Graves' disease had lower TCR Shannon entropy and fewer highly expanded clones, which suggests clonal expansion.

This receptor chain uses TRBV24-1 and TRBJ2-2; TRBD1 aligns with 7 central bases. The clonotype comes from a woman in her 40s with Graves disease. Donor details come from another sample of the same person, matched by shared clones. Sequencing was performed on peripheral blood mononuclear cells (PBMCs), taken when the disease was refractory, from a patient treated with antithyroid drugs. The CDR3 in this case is CATSDFLPGGTGELFF. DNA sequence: TGTGCCACCAGTGATTTCTTGCCAGGGGGAACCGGGGAGCTGTTTTTT.